One and the same sample provided the 10 T cell receptor beta chains below, sequenced in a study of blood T cell repertoires in COVID-19. TCRdb's table, derived via immunoSEQ multiplex PCR, lists solely in-frame clones and lacks some. This table has over 450,000 clones, 89% appearing once. The sample consisted of peripheral blood. The receptors originated from a man aged 18-30 years with COVID-19, enrolled during active disease.

The chain combines TRBV6-6 with TRBJ1-2, with 7 positions matching TRBD1. After removal of 6 bases from V and 5 bases from J, the junction contained 6 bases not matched to a gene. The CDR3 runs 13 residues. Germline-derived CDR1 and CDR2 are MNHNY and SVGAGI (reference sequence). Written as DNA, the CDR3 is TGTGCCAGCAGCCGGGACAGAGAGTATGGCTACACCTTC. This sequence encodes CASSRDREYGYTF.

This clone was detected only once. This chain links TRBV27 with TRBJ1-5; 9 nucleotides line up with TRBD1. CDR1 and CDR2 from the germline V gene are MNHEY and SMNVEV (reference sequence). After removal of 7 bases from V and 4 bases from J, the junction contained 11 bases not matched to a gene. CDR3 length: 16 amino acids. The CDR3 DNA reads as TGTGCCAGCACTACTCCGGGACAGGGATCTAATCAGCCCCAGCATTTT. This translates into CASTTPGQGSNQPQHF.

The V gene is TRBV7-4, the J gene TRBJ1-1; 9 bases align to TRBD1. This CDR3 has 14 amino acids. Germline CDR1 is SGHVT and CDR2 is SQSDAQ. J gave up 4 bases and V 5 bases, and 5 bases lay outside the gene matches. The CDR3 here is CASSPTGGSTEAFF. DNA of the CDR3: TGTGCCAGCAGCCCCACAGGGGGCTCCACTGAAGCTTTCTTT.

The V and J genes are TRBV19 and TRBJ1-1; 10 bases agree with TRBD1. The ends lost 7 bases at V and 5 bases at J; junction bases unmatched: 10. This CDR3 contains 15 residues. Germline-derived CDR1 and CDR2 are LNHDA and SQIVND (reference sequence). The CDR3: CASKGQGLSGTEAFF. The CDR3 nucleotides are TGTGCCAGTAAGGGACAGGGGTTGTCTGGGACTGAAGCTTTCTTT.

This clone was detected a few times. The chain joins TRBV5-1 to TRBJ2-7, with 7 positions matching TRBD1. The CDR3 spans 14 residues. J was trimmed by 3 bases and V by 0 bases; bases with no gene match: 3. Per germline, CDR1 SGHRS and CDR2 YFSETQ. The CDR3, as DNA: TGCGCCAGCAGCTTGGGACAGGGCCTCTACGAGCAGTACTTC. Protein sequence: CASSLGQGLYEQYF.

The J gene is TRBJ1-3, the V gene TRBV19; unclear D gene. Trimming took off 2 bases at V and 0 bases at J, with 8 bases between the two ends. The CDR3 covers 15 residues. Germline assignment: CDR1 LNHDA and CDR2 SQIVND (reference sequence). The CDR3 sequence: CASSIRGYSGNTIYF. The DNA for the CDR3 is TGTGCCAGTAGTATAAGAGGCTACTCTGGAAACACCATATATTTT. Full variable domain (rest looked up from reference TRBV19 and TRBJ1-3): DGGITQSPKYLFRKEGQNVTLSCEQNLNHDAMYWYRQDPGQGLRLIYYSQIVNDFQKGDIAEGYSVSREKKESFPLTVTSAQKNPTAFYLCASSIRGYSGNTIYFGEGSWLTVV.

The chain combines TRBV27 with TRBJ2-7; TRBD2 might be the D (6 bases). Trimming took off 6 bases at V and 0 bases at J, with 12 bases between the two ends. The CDR3 is 14 amino acids. Germline lookup yields CDR1 MNHEY and CDR2 SMNVEV (reference sequence). The CDR3 protein is CASRPSASSYEQYF. The CDR3 DNA sequence: TGTGCCAGCAGGCCTAGCGCTAGCTCCTACGAGCAGTACTTC.

The chain recombines TRBV24-1 with TRBJ2-2, with TRBD2 matching 12 bases. V shed 3 bases, J shed 5 bases, and the junction held 3 bases outside the gene matches. Germline V gene data show CDR1 as KGHDR and CDR2 as SFDVKD. This CDR3 has 16 residues. CDR3 loop: CATSDPGLAGTGELFF. The CDR3, as DNA: TGTGCCACCAGTGATCCAGGACTAGCGGGGACCGGGGAGCTGTTTTTT.

The rearrangement uses TRBV7-9 and TRBJ2-7, with TRBD1 identical over 10 bases. V was pared by 8 bases and J by 5 bases, with 6 bases of the junction left unmatched. Germline-derived CDR1 and CDR2 are SEHNR and FQNEAQ (reference sequence). The CDR3 spans 13 residues. In DNA, the CDR3 is TGTGCCAGCCACTCGACAGGGGGCGACGAGCAGTACTTC. It specifies CASHSTGGDEQYF.

The V call is TRBV10-3, the J call TRBJ2-1; 8 bases align to TRBD1. CDR1 is ENHRY and CDR2 is SYGVKD in the germline V gene. After removal of 6 bases from V and 0 bases from J, the junction contained 4 bases not matched to a gene. The CDR3 has 15 amino acids. The CDR3 region is CAISSDRGSYNEQFF. CDR3 bases: TGTGCCATCAGCTCCGACAGGGGCTCCTACAATGAGCAGTTCTTC.